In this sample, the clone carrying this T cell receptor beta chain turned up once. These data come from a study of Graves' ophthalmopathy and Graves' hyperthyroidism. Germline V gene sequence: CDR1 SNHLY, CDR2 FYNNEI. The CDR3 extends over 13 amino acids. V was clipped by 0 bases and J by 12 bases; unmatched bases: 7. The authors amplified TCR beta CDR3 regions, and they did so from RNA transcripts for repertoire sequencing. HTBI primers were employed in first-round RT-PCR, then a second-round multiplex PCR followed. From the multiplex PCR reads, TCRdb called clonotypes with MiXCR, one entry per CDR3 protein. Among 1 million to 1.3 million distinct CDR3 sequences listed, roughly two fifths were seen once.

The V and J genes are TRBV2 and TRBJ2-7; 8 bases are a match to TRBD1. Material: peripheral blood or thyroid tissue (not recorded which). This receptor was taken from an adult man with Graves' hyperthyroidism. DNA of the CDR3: TGTGCCAGCAGTGAAGCGCTTCGAGACAGGGGGTACTTC. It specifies CASSEALRDRGYF.